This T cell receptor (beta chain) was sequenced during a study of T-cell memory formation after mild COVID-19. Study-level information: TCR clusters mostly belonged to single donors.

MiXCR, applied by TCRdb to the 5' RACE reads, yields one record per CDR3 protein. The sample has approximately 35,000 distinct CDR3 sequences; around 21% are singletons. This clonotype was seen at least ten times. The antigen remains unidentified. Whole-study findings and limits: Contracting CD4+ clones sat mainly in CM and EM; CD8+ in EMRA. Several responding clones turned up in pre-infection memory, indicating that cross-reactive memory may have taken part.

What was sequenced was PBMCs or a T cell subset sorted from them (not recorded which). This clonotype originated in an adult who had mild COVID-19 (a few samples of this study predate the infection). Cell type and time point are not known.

The CDR3 nucleotides are TGTGCCTGGAGTGTAGGGACAGGGGTTGAGCAGTTCTTC. Protein sequence: CAWSVGTGVEQFF. The V call is TRBV30, the J call TRBJ2-1; 10 bases fit TRBD1. This CDR3 comprises 13 residues. The germline V gene encodes CDR1 GTSNPN and CDR2 SVGIG (reference sequence). J lost 9 bases, V lost 0 bases, and 2 bases had no gene match.